The source of this T cell receptor beta chain is a study of multiple sclerosis patients with progressive multifocal leukoencephalopathy. This clone appeared a single time. Generated by immunoSEQ multiplex PCR, the TCRdb table keeps only in-frame clones and is missing some. This table has about 30,000 clones, about 90% appearing once. CDR1 and CDR2 (germline): LNHDA, SQIVND (reference sequence). V was pared by 3 bases and J by 0 bases, with 12 bases between. The CDR3 totals 16 residues. Time point noted: roughly 6 months of natalizumab therapy. V and J are TRBV19 and TRBJ1-3, with unresolved D. This TCR derives from a human donor with multiple sclerosis. Here the sequenced sample was PBMCs, taken from a patient treated with natalizumab. The CDR3 reads CASSMKAGVSGNTIYF. CDR3 DNA: TGTGCCAGTAGTATGAAGGCGGGTGTCTCTGGAAACACCATATATTTT.